The rows below give T cell receptor beta chains drawn from one sample of a study of cytomegalovirus exposure and HLA in healthy donors. Only in-frame clones appear in the TCRdb table, and some are missing; sequencing was by immunoSEQ multiplex PCR. The sample holds about 120,000 clones, 77% seen once. Input material: PBMCs. All receptors come from a young man in good health and CMV-seropositive. Both conserved end residues are part of each CDR3. A D gene is named only where the DNA matches it firmly. Clone size is not always given. Where it is, it says once, few, many or a class for expanded clones.

clone_size,d_call,j_call,v_call,cdr3_nt,cdr3_aa
.,.,TRBJ2-7,TRBV4-1,TGCGCCAGCAGCCGCGGGGAGCTGCCCACCTACGAGCAGTACTTC,CASSRGELPTYEQYF
once,.,TRBJ1-4,TRBV12-5,TGTGCTAGGGAGGATTCTCCCGTCAGCATACTGTTTTTT,CAREDSPVSILFF
few,.,TRBJ1-5,TRBV12-2,TGTGCAAGTCGCTTTCAGACAGGGAATCAGCCCCAGCATTTT,CASRFQTGNQPQHF
.,.,TRBJ2-7,TRBV6-5,TGTGCCAGCAGTTATTTTTCAGGTGAGAAGGACGAGCAGTACTTC,CASSYFSGEKDEQYF
.,.,TRBJ2-4,TRBV28,TGTGCCAGCAGTTCGGGTTCCCTAGCCAAAAACATTCAGTACTTC,CASSSGSLAKNIQYF
.,TRBD1,TRBJ1-5,TRBV27,TGTGCCAGCAGACCTCTTACCGGGACAGGCATAAATCAGCCCCAGCATTTT,CASRPLTGTGINQPQHF
.,.,TRBJ2-6,TRBV11-2,TGTGCCAGCAGCACCTCAGGGGTTGGTGGGGCCAACGGCCTGACTTTC,CASSTSGVGGANGLTF
.,TRBD2,TRBJ2-7,TRBV29-1,TGCAGCGTTAGGACTAGCGCCTACGAGCAGTACTTC,CSVRTSAYEQYF
.,TRBD1,TRBJ1-1,TRBV6-7,TGTGCCAGCGTTGGGGGACAGACTAACACTGAAGCTTTCTTT,CASVGGQTNTEAFF
.,.,TRBJ1-2,TRBV7-9,TGTGCCAGCAGCTTATATGGCGGATCCTATGGCTACACCTTC,CASSLYGGSYGYTF
.,.,TRBJ1-2,TRBV9,TGTGCCAGCAGCGAGTCCGCAGGGCAGTACTATGGCTACACCTTC,CASSESAGQYYGYTF
.,.,TRBJ2-7,TRBV4-1,TGCGCCAGCAGCCAATTGAGTTCCTCCTACGAGCAGTACTTC,CASSQLSSSYEQYF
.,.,TRBJ1-3,TRBV6-1,TGTGCCAGCAGTGATTCCGGGTCGACTTTATCTGGAAACACCATATATTTT,CASSDSGSTLSGNTIYF
.,TRBD2,TRBJ2-3,TRBV6-4,TGTGCCGGCAGTGACTCGACTAGCGGCACAGATACGCAGTATTTT,CAGSDSTSGTDTQYF
.,TRBD2,TRBJ2-5,TRBV7-9,TGTTCCAGCAGCTTTCCCGAGGGACTATCAGACACCCAGTACTTC,CSSSFPEGLSDTQYF
few,TRBD1,TRBJ1-5,TRBV4-1,TGCGCCAGCAGCCAAGCCGGGACAGCCCCTAGCAATCAGCCCCAGCATTTT,CASSQAGTAPSNQPQHF
.,.,TRBJ2-7,TRBV19,TGTGCCAGTAGGTTCTCACAGGACAGCCTCTACGAGCAGTACTTC,CASRFSQDSLYEQYF
.,.,TRBJ2-4,TRBV12-1,TGTGCCAGCAGCTTTTATACGGACACCAAAAACATTCAGTACTTC,CASSFYTDTKNIQYF
.,.,TRBJ2-3,TRBV6-5,TGTGCCAGCAGTCGGTCCCCAGATACGCAGTATTTT,CASSRSPDTQYF
.,.,TRBJ1-5,TRBV18,TGTGCCAGCTCACCTACACGGGAGGCGGATAGCAATCAGCCCCAGCATTTT,CASSPTREADSNQPQHF
.,.,TRBJ1-5,TRBV19,TGTGCCAGTAGTAGTGGGGGCAGTTATAGCAATCAGCCCCAGCATTTT,CASSSGGSYSNQPQHF
.,.,TRBJ2-5,TRBV6-5,TGTGCCAGTACGGACAGACACCAAGAGACCCAGTACTTC,CASTDRHQETQYF
.,.,TRBJ1-2,TRBV30,TGTGCCTGGAGTGTGGGCCGCTCGAGGGATGGCTACACCTTC,CAWSVGRSRDGYTF
few,.,TRBJ2-1,TRBV20-1,TGCAGTGCCGTCGACATAGAGCAGTTCTTC,CSAVDIEQFF
.,TRBD1,TRBJ1-5,TRBV19,TGTGCCAGTAGTTCGCCGGGACAGGAATATAGCAATCAGCCCCAGCATTTT,CASSSPGQEYSNQPQHF
.,TRBD1,TRBJ2-7,TRBV19,TGTGCCAGTAGTATCCCGGGACAGCCACCGTTAGAGCAGTACTTC,CASSIPGQPPLEQYF
.,TRBD2,TRBJ2-7,TRBV7-2,TGTGCCAGCAGACCGGGACTAGCGGGGGAAACTTTCTACGAGCAGTACTTC,CASRPGLAGETFYEQYF
.,TRBD2,TRBJ2-3,TRBV7-3,TGTGCCAGCAGCTTACAGCGGGGGGAGCAGTATTTT,CASSLQRGEQYF
.,.,TRBJ2-7,TRBV4-1,TGCGCCAGCAGCCAAGATCGGGAGAGGACTTTGAGCTCCTACGAGCAGTACTTC,CASSQDRERTLSSYEQYF
few,TRBD1,TRBJ2-7,TRBV18,TGTGCCAGCTCCACCAGGAGTGGGACAGACTCCTACGAGCAGTACTTC,CASSTRSGTDSYEQYF
.,TRBD2,TRBJ2-1,TRBV4-1,TGCGCCAGCAGCCTAATGACTAGCACGCCCTACAATGAGCAGTTCTTC,CASSLMTSTPYNEQFF
.,TRBD2,TRBJ2-1,TRBV30,TGTGCCTGGAGCTACGGGGCGGGAGTTGAGCAGTTCTTC,CAWSYGAGVEQFF
.,TRBD1,TRBJ1-3,TRBV5-4,TGTGCCAGCAGCTTTATCCCGGGACAGGGAATCTCTGGAAACACCATATATTTT,CASSFIPGQGISGNTIYF
.,.,TRBJ1-1,TRBV6-1,TGTGCCAGCACGTGGGGAGGAAGTACTGAAGCTTTCTTT,CASTWGGSTEAFF
.,TRBD1,TRBJ1-5,TRBV5-1,TGCGCCAGCAGCTTCACAGGGGAAGCAAATCAGCCCCAGCATTTT,CASSFTGEANQPQHF
.,TRBD1,TRBJ2-7,TRBV10-2,TGCGCCAGCAGGGTACAGGGGGCGCGAGTCGAGCAGTACTTC,CASRVQGARVEQYF
.,TRBD2,TRBJ2-1,TRBV19,TGTGCCAGTAGCGACCCTAGCGGGCTCTCCTACAATGAGCAGTTCTTC,CASSDPSGLSYNEQFF
.,TRBD1,TRBJ2-2,TRBV4-1,TGCGCCAGCAGCGGACCAGGGGGTGAAAACACCGGGGAGCTGTTTTTT,CASSGPGGENTGELFF
once,TRBD1,TRBJ2-7,TRBV14,TGTGCCAGCAGCCTTTGGGACAGGGGCTACGAGCAGTACTTC,CASSLWDRGYEQYF
.,TRBD2,TRBJ2-3,TRBV29-1,TGCAGCGTCCGGACTAGCGGGGGAGATACGCAGTATTTT,CSVRTSGGDTQYF
once,.,TRBJ2-5,TRBV29-1,TGCAGCCTTTCTGGAGGTTGGGACCAAGAGACCCAGTACTTC,CSLSGGWDQETQYF
.,TRBD1,TRBJ2-5,TRBV10-3,TGTGCCATCCGGGACAGAGACCAAGAGACCCAGTACTTC,CAIRDRDQETQYF
.,TRBD2,TRBJ2-3,TRBV6-4,TGTGCCAGCAGTGACGTAGCGGGGCAAAGCACAGATACGCAGTATTTT,CASSDVAGQSTDTQYF
.,.,TRBJ1-1,TRBV5-6,TGTGCCAGCAGCGATTATCTGGGGGCCCCGAACACTGAAGCTTTCTTT,CASSDYLGAPNTEAFF
.,.,TRBJ2-5,TRBV7-9,TGTGCCAGCAGCTCCTTGATGAGGCAAGAGACCCAGTACTTC,CASSSLMRQETQYF
few,TRBD1,TRBJ2-1,TRBV6-6,TGTGCCAGCAGTTACTCTGGAAGGGGGCCCAACAATGAGCAGTTCTTC,CASSYSGRGPNNEQFF